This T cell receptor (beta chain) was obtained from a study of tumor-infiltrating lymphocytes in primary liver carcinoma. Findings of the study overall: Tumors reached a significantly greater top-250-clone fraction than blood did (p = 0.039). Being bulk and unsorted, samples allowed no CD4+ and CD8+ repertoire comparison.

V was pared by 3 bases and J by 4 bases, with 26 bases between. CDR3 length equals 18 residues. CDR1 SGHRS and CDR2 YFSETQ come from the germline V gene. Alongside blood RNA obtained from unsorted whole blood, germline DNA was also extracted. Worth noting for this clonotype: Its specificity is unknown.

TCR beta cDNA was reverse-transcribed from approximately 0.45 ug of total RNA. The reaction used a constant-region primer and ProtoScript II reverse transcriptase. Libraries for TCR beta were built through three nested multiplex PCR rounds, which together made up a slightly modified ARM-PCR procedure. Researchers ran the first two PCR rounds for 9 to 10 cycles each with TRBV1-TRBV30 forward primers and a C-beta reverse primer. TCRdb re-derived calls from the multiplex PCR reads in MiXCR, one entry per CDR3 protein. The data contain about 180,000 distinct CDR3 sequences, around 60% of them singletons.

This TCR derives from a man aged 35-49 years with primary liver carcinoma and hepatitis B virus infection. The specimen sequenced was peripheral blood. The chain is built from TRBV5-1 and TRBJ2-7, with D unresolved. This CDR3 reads CASSSPSLVRLLLYEQYF. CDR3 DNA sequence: TGCGCCAGCAGCTCCCCATCCCTGGTAAGGCTCCTTCTTTACGAGCAGTACTTC.